The 13 T cell receptor beta chains presented below share a single source sample, sequenced in a study of identical twins. TCRdb analysed the 5' RACE reads with MiXCR anew, one entry per CDR3 protein. The data hold roughly 240,000 distinct CDR3 sequences, with 6.5% to 9% observed a single time. A further study also used this sample, focusing on yellow fever vaccine responses in identical twins.

Material: CD8+ T cells sorted from blood. The receptors stem from a woman aged 18-35 years in good health.

This clonotype was seen many times. The CDR3 loop is CASSHPSGGDSYNEQFF. The CDR3 region has the DNA TGCGCCAGCAGCCACCCTAGCGGGGGGGACTCCTACAATGAGCAGTTCTTC. The chain is built from TRBV4-1 and TRBJ2-1; 12 bases map to TRBD2. CDR1 MGHRA and CDR2 YSYEKL come from the germline V gene. The CDR3 length is 17 residues. After removal of 3 bases from V and 0 bases from J, the junction contained 3 bases not matched to a gene.

There are many counts of this clonotype. The J gene is TRBJ2-1, the V gene TRBV11-2; no clear D gene. Per germline, CDR1 SGHAT and CDR2 FQNNGV. The V and J ends lost 2 bases and 0 bases respectively, with 26 bases between them. The CDR3 consists of 21 residues. The CDR3 loop is CASSLFLQSGKSSSSYNEQFF. The DNA of the CDR3 is TGTGCCAGCAGCTTATTCCTACAGTCGGGCAAGTCGAGTAGCTCCTACAATGAGCAGTTCTTC.

The gene calls are TRBV13 and TRBJ2-7; D tentatively fits TRBD1 or TRBD2 (7 bases each). The length of the CDR3 is 16 residues. Germline CDR1 PRHDT, CDR2 FYEKMQ (reference sequence). Trimming removed 6 bases from V and 1 base from J, with 19 bases in between. The CDR3 loop reads CASRKGPGGASYEQYF. The DNA of the CDR3 is TGTGCCAGCAGAAAAGGCCCAGGGGGGGCTTCCTACGAGCAGTACTTC. Full variable domain (missing parts from reference TRBV13 and TRBJ2-7): AAGVIQSPRHLIKEKRETATLKCYPIPRHDTVYWYQQGPGQDPQFLISFYEKMQSDKGSIPDRFSAQQFSDYHSELNMSSLELGDSALYFCASRKGPGGASYEQYFGPGTRLTVT.

The V gene is TRBV3-1, the J gene TRBJ2-1; D is possibly TRBD2 (6 bases). The CDR3 is 15 amino acids. Germline V gene lookup returns CDR1 LGHDT and CDR2 YNNKEL (reference sequence). V gave up 3 bases and J gave up 7 bases, with 16 bases separating them. CDR3 amino acids: CASSQAGTFDNEQFF. The DNA of the CDR3 is TGTGCCAGCAGCCAGGCCGGGACTTTTGATAATGAGCAGTTCTTC.

This clonotype has a handful of counts. The junction departs from germline at one end; a sequencing error may be responsible. V is TRBV7-6 and J is TRBJ2-2; D unresolved. This CDR3 spans 15 amino acids. Germline V gene data show CDR1 as SGHVS and CDR2 as FNYEAQ. The CDR3 loop reads CASSLDYRTTGELFF. DNA of the CDR3: TGTGCCAGCAGTTTAGATTACCGAACCACCGGGGAGCTGTTTTTT.

This clonotype came up a few times. The chain couples TRBV29-1 to TRBJ2-7; D is tentatively TRBD1 or TRBD2 (5 bases each). The germline V gene has CDR1 SQVTM and CDR2 ANQGSEA. The CDR3 has 15 residues. With 6 bases removed from V and 0 bases from J, the gap between germline ends came to 18 bases. The CDR3 region has the DNA TGCAGCGTCGCCGGGACCGACTTCTCCTCCTACGAGCAGTACTTC. Its translation is CSVAGTDFSSYEQYF.

This clonotype was recorded a few times. The chain employs TRBV2 and TRBJ2-7; TRBD2 is a possible D gene (6 bases). The CDR3 consists of 12 residues. Between the trimmed V and J ends, which lost 3 bases and 6 bases, there was a span of 9 bases. Germline CDR1 and CDR2: SNHLY and FYNNEI. The CDR3 nucleotides are TGTGCCAGCAGTGATCCGGGGGTCGAGCAGTACTTC. Its protein product is CASSDPGVEQYF.

This clonotype has just a few counts. This sequence joins TRBV29-1 and TRBJ1-2, with 7 bases matching TRBD1. Germline V gene lookup returns CDR1 SQVTM and CDR2 ANQGSEA. The CDR3 has 13 residues. Germline trimming cut 1 base from V and 6 bases from J; bases unmatched to any gene: 5. CDR3 region: CSVEGGQGDGYTF. In nucleotides, the CDR3 is TGCAGCGTTGAAGGGGGGCAGGGGGATGGCTACACCTTC.

Many counts were recorded for this clonotype. The J gene is TRBJ1-2, the V gene TRBV19; possible D gene TRBD1, 5 bases. V lost 7 bases and J lost 2, with 17 bases in between. CDR3 length equals 15 residues. Germline V gives CDR1 LNHDA, CDR2 SQIVND (reference sequence). CDR3 sequence reads: CASTPSGGGNYGYTF. The CDR3 DNA reads as TGTGCCAGTACCCCCTCCGGGGGAGGGAACTATGGCTACACCTTC.

This clonotype occurred a few times. The V and J genes are TRBV7-9 and TRBJ2-7; the match to TRBD1 covers 8 bases. Germline V gene sequence: CDR1 SEHNR, CDR2 FQNEAQ (reference sequence). The CDR3 runs 12 residues. Germline trimming cut 7 bases from V and 5 bases from J; bases unmatched to any gene: 4. The DNA for the CDR3 is TGTGCCAGCACCGCGGACAGGGACGAGCAGTACTTC. It encodes CASTADRDEQYF.

This clonotype was counted only a few times. This chain connects TRBV5-5 to TRBJ2-1; 7 bases are shared with TRBD1. Germline V gene sequence: CDR1 SGHKS, CDR2 YYEKEE (reference sequence). This CDR3 is 13 amino acids long. After removal of 4 bases from V and 6 bases from J, the junction contained 4 bases not matched to a gene. CDR3 nucleotides: TGTGCCAGCAGCAAGGGACAGATCAATGAGCAGTTCTTC. Translation gives CASSKGQINEQFF.

Ten or more counts support this clonotype. The chain couples TRBV20-1 to TRBJ2-7, with 8 bases identical to TRBD2. This CDR3 spans 13 amino acids. Germline loops: CDR1 DFQATT, CDR2 SNEGSKA (reference sequence). The V gene end was trimmed by 7 bases and the J gene end by 3 bases; junction bases not matched to a gene: 8. CDR3 amino acids: CSVPTSENYEQYF. In DNA form, the CDR3 reads TGCAGTGTTCCGACTAGCGAGAACTACGAGCAGTACTTC.

This clonotype occurred many times. The chain couples TRBV11-2 to TRBJ1-4; perhaps TRBD1 as D (5 bases). CDR3 length: 15 residues. Per the germline V gene, CDR1 is SGHAT and CDR2 is FQNNGV. V was cut by 4 bases and J by 2 bases, with 11 bases left in between. The CDR3 bases are TGTGCCAGCAGCTCGGAACAGGCGACTAATGAAAAACTGTTTTTT. It is translated as CASSSEQATNEKLFF.